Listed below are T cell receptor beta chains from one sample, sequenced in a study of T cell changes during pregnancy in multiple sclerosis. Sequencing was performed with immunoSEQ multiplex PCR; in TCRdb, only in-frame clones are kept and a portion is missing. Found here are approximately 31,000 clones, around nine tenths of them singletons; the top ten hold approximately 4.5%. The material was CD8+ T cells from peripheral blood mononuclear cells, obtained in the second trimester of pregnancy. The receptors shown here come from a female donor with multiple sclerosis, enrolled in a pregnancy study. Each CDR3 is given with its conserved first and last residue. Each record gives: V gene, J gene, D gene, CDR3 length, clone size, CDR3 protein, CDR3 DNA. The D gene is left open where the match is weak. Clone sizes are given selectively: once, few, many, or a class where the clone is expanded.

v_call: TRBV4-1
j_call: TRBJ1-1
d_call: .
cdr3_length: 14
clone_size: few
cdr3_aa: CASSPEPQNTEAFF
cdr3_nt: TGCGCCAGCAGCCCGGAGCCTCAGAACACTGAAGCTTTCTTT

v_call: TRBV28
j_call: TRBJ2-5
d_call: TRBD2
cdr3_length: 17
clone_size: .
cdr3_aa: CASSFRLAGVEGETQYF
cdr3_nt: TGTGCCAGCAGTTTCAGACTAGCGGGAGTAGAAGGAGAGACCCAGTACTTC

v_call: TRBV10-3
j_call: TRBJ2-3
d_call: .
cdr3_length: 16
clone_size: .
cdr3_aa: CATVLSQGPPTDTQYF
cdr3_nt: TGTGCCACCGTACTCTCACAGGGCCCCCCCACAGATACGCAGTATTTT

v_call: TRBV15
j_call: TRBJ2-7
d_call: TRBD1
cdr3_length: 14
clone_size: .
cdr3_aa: CATSRDRNRFEQYF
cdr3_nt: TGTGCCACCAGCAGGGACAGGAACCGCTTCGAGCAGTACTTC

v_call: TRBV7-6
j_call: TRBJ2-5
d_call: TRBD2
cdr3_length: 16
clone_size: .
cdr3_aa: CASSSKLREGRETQYF
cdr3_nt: TGTGCCAGCAGCTCCAAATTACGGGAGGGAAGAGAGACCCAGTACTTC

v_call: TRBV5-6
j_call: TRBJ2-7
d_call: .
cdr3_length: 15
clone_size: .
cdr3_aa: CASRPTGFSSYEQYF
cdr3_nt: TGTGCCAGCAGGCCAACAGGCTTTAGCTCCTACGAGCAGTACTTC

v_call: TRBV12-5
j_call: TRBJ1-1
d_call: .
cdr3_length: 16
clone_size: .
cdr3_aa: CASGARDFPSNTEAFF
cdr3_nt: TGTGCTAGTGGTGCTCGGGACTTCCCTTCGAACACTGAAGCTTTCTTT

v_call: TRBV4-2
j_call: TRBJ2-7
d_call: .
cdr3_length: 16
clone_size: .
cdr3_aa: CASSQDLGGLPWEQYF
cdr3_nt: TGTGCCAGCAGCCAAGATCTGGGGGGGCTCCCTTGGGAGCAGTACTTC

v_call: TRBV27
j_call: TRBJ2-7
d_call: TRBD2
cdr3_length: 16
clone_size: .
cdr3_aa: CASSLIPKASGYEQYF
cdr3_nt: TGTGCCAGCAGTTTAATCCCAAAGGCTAGCGGCTACGAGCAGTACTTC

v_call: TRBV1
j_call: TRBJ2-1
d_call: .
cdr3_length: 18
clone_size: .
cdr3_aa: CTSSHTLGLAGGDNEQFF
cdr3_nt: TGCACCAGCAGCCACACCTTAGGACTAGCGGGAGGGGACAATGAGCAGTTCTTC

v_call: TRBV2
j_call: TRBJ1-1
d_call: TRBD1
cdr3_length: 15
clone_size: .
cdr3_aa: CASSELPGGNTEAFF
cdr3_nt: TGTGCCAGCAGTGAACTTCCAGGGGGTAACACTGAAGCTTTCTTT

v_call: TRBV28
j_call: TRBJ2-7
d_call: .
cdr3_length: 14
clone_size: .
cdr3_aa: CASSGPGWTREQYF
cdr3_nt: TGTGCCAGCAGTGGGCCGGGATGGACTCGCGAGCAGTACTTC

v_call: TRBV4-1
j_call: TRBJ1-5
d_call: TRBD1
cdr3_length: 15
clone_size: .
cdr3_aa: CASSQGQGAYQPQHF
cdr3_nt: TGCGCCAGCAGCCAGGGACAGGGAGCCTATCAGCCCCAGCATTTT

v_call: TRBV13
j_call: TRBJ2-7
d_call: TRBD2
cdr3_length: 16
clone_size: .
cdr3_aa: CASSTGVRLAGAEQYF
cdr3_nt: TGTGCCAGCAGCACAGGGGTCCGCCTAGCGGGAGCCGAGCAGTACTTC

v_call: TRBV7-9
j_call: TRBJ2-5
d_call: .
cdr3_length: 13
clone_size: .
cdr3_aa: CASSSPRRETQYF
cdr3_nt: TGTGCCAGCAGCTCGCCGCGGCGGGAGACCCAGTACTTC

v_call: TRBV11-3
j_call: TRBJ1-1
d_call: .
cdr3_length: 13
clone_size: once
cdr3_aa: CASSWGGDTEAFF
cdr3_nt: TGTGCCAGCAGCTGGGGGGGCGACACTGAAGCTTTCTTT

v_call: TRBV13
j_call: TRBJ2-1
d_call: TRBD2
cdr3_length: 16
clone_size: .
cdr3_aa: CASSLNEREVYNEQFF
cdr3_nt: TGTGCCAGCAGCCTAAACGAGCGGGAGGTCTACAATGAGCAGTTCTTC

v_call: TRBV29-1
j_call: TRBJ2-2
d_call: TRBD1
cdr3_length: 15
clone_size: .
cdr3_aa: CSVGFGQVNTGELFF
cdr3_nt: TGCAGCGTTGGGTTTGGACAGGTGAACACCGGGGAGCTGTTTTTT

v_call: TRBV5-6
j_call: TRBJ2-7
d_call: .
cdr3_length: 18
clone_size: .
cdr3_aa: CASSLGGTGYPSSYEQYF
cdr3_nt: TGTGCCAGCAGCTTGGGGGGCACAGGGTATCCCTCCTCCTACGAGCAGTACTTC

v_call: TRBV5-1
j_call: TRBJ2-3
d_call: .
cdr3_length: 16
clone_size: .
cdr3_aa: CASSSMGAVITDTQYF
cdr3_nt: TGCGCCAGCAGCTCCATGGGAGCGGTTATCACAGATACGCAGTATTTT

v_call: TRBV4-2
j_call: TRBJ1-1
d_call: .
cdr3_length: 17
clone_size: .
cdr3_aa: CASSPGRGNTRNTEAFF
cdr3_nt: TGTGCCAGCAGCCCGGGTCGCGGTAATACAAGAAACACTGAAGCTTTCTTT

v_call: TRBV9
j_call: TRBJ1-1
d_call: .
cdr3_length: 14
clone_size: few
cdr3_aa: CASSVGQGSTEAFF
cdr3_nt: TGTGCCAGCAGCGTAGGTCAGGGGAGCACTGAAGCTTTCTTT

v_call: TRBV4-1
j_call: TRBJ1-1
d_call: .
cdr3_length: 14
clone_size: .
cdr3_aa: CASSLGGASTEAFF
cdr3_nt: TGCGCCAGCAGCCTAGGGGGGGCGAGCACTGAAGCTTTCTTT

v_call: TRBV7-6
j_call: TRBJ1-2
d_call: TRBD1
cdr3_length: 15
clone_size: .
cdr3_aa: CASSLGTGDDYGYTF
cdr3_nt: TGTGCCAGCAGCTTAGGGACAGGGGATGACTATGGCTACACCTTC

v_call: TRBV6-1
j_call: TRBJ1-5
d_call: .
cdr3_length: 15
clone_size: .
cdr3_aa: CASTDFWGDNQPQHF
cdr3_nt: TGTGCCAGCACCGATTTTTGGGGAGACAATCAGCCCCAGCATTTT

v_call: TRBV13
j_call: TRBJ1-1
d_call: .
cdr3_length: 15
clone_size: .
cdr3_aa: CASSLGPHGNTEAFF
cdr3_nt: TGTGCCAGCAGCTTAGGCCCTCACGGGAACACTGAAGCTTTCTTT

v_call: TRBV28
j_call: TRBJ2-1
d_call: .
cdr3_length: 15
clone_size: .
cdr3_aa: CAIQPGVLSYNEQFF
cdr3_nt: TGTGCCATTCAACCAGGGGTTCTCTCCTACAATGAGCAGTTCTTC

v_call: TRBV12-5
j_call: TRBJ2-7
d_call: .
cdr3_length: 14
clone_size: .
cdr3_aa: CASGWGTGTAGEYF
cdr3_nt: .

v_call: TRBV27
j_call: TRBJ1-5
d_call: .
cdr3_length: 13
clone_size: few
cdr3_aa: CASSLGGLQPQHF
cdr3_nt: TGTGCCAGCAGTTTAGGGGGGTTACAGCCCCAGCATTTT

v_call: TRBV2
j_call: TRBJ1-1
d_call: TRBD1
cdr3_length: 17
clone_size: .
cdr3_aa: CASSDRGTGGLNTEAFF
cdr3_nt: TGTGCCAGCAGTGATCGAGGGACAGGCGGTCTGAACACTGAAGCTTTCTTT

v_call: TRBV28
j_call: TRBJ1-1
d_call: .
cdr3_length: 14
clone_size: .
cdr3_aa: CASSYPGGATEAFF
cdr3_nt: TGTGCCAGCAGTTACCCGGGGGGCGCAACTGAAGCTTTCTTT

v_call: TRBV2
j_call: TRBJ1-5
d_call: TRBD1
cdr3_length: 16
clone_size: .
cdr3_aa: CASSEDGTGGDQPQHF
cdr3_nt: TGTGCCAGCAGTGAAGACGGGACAGGGGGGGATCAGCCCCAGCATTTT

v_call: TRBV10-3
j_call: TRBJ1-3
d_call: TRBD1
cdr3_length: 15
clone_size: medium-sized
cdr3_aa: CAINPDREAGNTIYF
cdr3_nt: TGTGCCATCAACCCGGACAGGGAGGCTGGAAACACCATATATTTT

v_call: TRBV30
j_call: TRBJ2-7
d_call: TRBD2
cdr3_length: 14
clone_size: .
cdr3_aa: CAWRELAGVYEQYF
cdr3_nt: TGTGCCTGGAGAGAACTAGCGGGAGTCTACGAGCAGTACTTC

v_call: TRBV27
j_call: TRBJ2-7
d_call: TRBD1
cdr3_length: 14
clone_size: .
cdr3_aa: CASTAGTGGYEQYF
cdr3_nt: TGTGCCAGCACCGCCGGGACAGGGGGCTACGAGCAGTACTTC

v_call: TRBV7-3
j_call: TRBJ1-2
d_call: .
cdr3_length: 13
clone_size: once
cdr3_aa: CASSFPQGYGYTF
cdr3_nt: TGTGCCAGCAGCTTTCCGCAGGGATATGGCTACACCTTC

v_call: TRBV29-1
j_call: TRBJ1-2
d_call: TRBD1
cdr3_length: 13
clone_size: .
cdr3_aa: CSVTGGSGYGYTF
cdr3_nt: TGCAGCGTTACAGGGGGTAGTGGCTATGGCTACACCTTC

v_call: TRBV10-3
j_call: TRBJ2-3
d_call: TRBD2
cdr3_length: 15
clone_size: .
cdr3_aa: CAIRLGLAGTDTQYF
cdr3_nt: TGTGCCATCAGGCTAGGACTAGCGGGCACAGATACGCAGTATTTT

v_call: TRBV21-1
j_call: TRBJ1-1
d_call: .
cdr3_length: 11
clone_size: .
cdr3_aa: CASSPGGEAFF
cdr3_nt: TGTGCCAGCAGCCCGGGGGGTGAAGCTTTCTTT

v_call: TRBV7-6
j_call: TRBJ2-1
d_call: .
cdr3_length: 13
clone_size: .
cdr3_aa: CASSSDGNNEQFF
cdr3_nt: TGTGCCAGCAGCTCAGACGGGAACAATGAGCAGTTCTTC

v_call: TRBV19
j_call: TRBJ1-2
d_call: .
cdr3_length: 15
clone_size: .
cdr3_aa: CASSMRDSLHYGYTF
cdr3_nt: TGTGCCAGTAGTATGCGTGACAGCCTTCACTATGGCTACACCTTC

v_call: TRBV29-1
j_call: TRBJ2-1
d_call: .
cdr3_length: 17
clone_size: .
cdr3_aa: CSVELSCASGGGAGPFF
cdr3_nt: TGCAGCGTTGAACTATCCTGCGCATCGGGAGGGGGCGCAGGGCCGTTCTTC

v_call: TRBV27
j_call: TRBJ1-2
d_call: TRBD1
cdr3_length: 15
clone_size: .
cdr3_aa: CASSPGTGYWEGYTF
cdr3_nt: TGTGCCAGCAGCCCCGGGACAGGGTATTGGGAAGGCTACACCTTC

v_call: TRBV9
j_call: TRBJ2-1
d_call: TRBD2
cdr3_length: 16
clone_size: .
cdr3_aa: CASSVVDSGRAREQFF
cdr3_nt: TGTGCCAGCAGCGTAGTGGATAGCGGGAGGGCTCGGGAGCAGTTCTTC

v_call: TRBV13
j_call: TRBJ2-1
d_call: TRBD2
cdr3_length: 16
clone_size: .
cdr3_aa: CASSPEREGTYNEQFF
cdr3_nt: TGTGCCAGCAGCCCAGAGCGGGAGGGGACCTACAATGAGCAGTTCTTC

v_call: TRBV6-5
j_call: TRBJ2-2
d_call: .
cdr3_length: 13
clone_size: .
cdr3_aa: CASSGPPTGGLFF
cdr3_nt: TGTGCCAGCAGTGGACCTCCGACCGGGGGGCTGTTTTTT

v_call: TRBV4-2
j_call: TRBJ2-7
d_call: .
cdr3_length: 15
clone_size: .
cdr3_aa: CASSQSGGASYEQYF
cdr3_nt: TGTGCCAGCAGCCAATCCGGGGGTGCCTCCTACGAGCAGTACTTC

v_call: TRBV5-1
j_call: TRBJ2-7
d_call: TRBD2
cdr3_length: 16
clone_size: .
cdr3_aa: CASSWSLAGVPEEQYF
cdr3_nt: TGCGCCAGCAGCTGGTCTCTAGCGGGAGTCCCGGAGGAGCAGTACTTC

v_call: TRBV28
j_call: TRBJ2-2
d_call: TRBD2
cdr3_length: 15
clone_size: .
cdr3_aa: CASRGLAQITGELFF
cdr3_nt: TGTGCCAGCAGGGGACTAGCGCAGATCACCGGGGAGCTGTTTTTT

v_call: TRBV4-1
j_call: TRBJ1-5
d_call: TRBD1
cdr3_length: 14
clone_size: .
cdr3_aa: CASSPIGGGQPQHF
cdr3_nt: TGCGCCAGCAGCCCTATTGGAGGGGGCCAGCCCCAGCATTTT